A single sample gave rise to the 19 T cell receptor beta chains below, sequenced in a study of human T cells and chemical hapten exposure. One entry per CDR3 protein, called by TCRdb with MiXCR from the RACE reads. The sample has fewer than 80,000 distinct CDR3 sequences, approximately 10% seen once. Indicated time point: patch test 2, 6 weeks after DPC sensitization. Treatment given: therapeutic diphenylcyclopropenone sensitization with weekly scalp DPC. Sample: whole blood, taken in connection with sensitization to the hapten diphenylcyclopropenone (DPC). The receptors were gathered from a woman aged 45-59 years with alopecia areata. Some clones in this sample may be carry-over from other donors' samples.

With regard to this clonotype: This may arise from a read error, as a much more abundant clone is one base away. This chain uses TRBV28 with TRBJ2-5, with 13 bases matching TRBD2. This CDR3 is built from 16 residues. Germline V gives CDR1 MDHEN, CDR2 SYDVKM. The CDR3: CAGRIGLAGEQETQYF. The CDR3 nucleotides read TGTGCCGGCAGAATCGGACTAGCGGGAGAGCAAGAGACCCAGTACTTC.

There are many counts of this clonotype. The chain recombines TRBV2 with TRBJ1-2, with TRBD1 identical over 7 bases. Germline V gives CDR1 SNHLY, CDR2 FYNNEI. CDR3 length: 14 amino acids. V was clipped by 11 bases and J by 0 bases; unmatched bases: 9. The CDR3 DNA sequence: TGTGCCGGTACAGGGACAGCCTCTAACTATGGCTACACCTTC. Translated: CAGTGTASNYGYTF.

This clonotype has ten or more counts. The rearrangement joins TRBV29-1 to TRBJ2-3; 12 bases align to TRBD2. The CDR3 loop spans 15 amino acids. V was clipped by 5 bases and J by 4 bases; unmatched bases: 7. Germline loops: CDR1 SQVTM, CDR2 ANQGSEA. The chain's CDR3 is CSVSTSGRGADTQYF. The CDR3 DNA reads as TGCAGCGTTTCGACTAGCGGGAGAGGCGCAGATACGCAGTATTTT.

This chain's CDR3 is CASSIAGTPNTEAFF. In DNA form, the CDR3 reads TGTGCCAGTAGTATAGCCGGGACTCCGAACACTGAAGCTTTCTTT. The chain joins TRBV19 to TRBJ1-1, with a possible D match to TRBD1 (5 bases). In germline, CDR1 is LNHDA, CDR2 SQIVND (reference sequence). The CDR3 extends over 15 amino acids. Trimming shortened V by 1 base and J by 1 base, and 10 bases separated the two germline ends.

There are a few counts of this clonotype. The chain links TRBV19 to TRBJ2-2; 7 bases map to TRBD1. The CDR3 sequence is 15 residues long. V shed 6 bases and J 1 base; nucleotides not matched to a gene: 5. In germline, CDR1 is LNHDA, CDR2 SQIVND (reference sequence). Here the CDR3 DNA reads TGTGCCAGTAGAGGACAGGCGCGGAACACCGGGGAGCTGTTTTTT. Translating gives CASRGQARNTGELFF.

This clonotype was counted ten times or more. The chain combines TRBV3-1 with TRBJ1-1; D gene unclear. The V gene lost 3 bases and the J gene lost 6 bases, with 11 bases spanning the gap. This CDR3 comprises 13 residues. Germline V CDR1 and CDR2: LGHDT, YNNKEL (reference sequence). DNA for the CDR3: TGTGCCAGCAGCCATGTAGGATCCGCTGAAGCTTTCTTT. Protein: CASSHVGSAEAFF.

There are a few counts of this clonotype. The chain carries TRBV9 and TRBJ1-6, with 7 bases lining up with TRBD1. Germline-derived CDR1 and CDR2 are SGDLS and YYNGEE. The CDR3 is made up of 15 amino acids. V lost 4 bases, J lost 8 bases, and 9 bases stayed unmatched. The CDR3 region has the DNA TGTGCCAGCAGCCCGCGACAGGGTTTGGATTCACCCCTCCACTTT. It codes for CASSPRQGLDSPLHF.

Ten or more counts support this clonotype. V is TRBV20-1 and J is TRBJ1-5; D remains unclear. Looked up from germline, CDR1 is DFQATT and CDR2 is SNEGSKA (reference sequence). Trimming left V 1 base short and J 4 bases short, with 8 bases between. There are 13 residues in the CDR3. Here the CDR3 reads CSARVGSNQPQHF. CDR3 in DNA: TGCAGTGCTAGAGTAGGGAGTAATCAGCCCCAGCATTTT.

The table lists this clonotype with a few counts. The chain is built from TRBV9 and TRBJ2-5; D call uncertain. Germline-derived CDR1 and CDR2 are SGDLS and YYNGEE. CDR3 length equals 11 residues. Trimming left V 3 bases short and J 7 bases short, with 7 bases between. The CDR3 DNA sequence: TGTGCCAGCAGCGCCGGCGTGACCCAGTACTTC. Amino acid sequence: CASSAGVTQYF. The full variable domain, completed using reference TRBV9 and TRBJ2-5, is DSGVTQTPKHLITATGQRVTLRCSPRSGDLSVYWYQQSLDQGLQFLIQYYNGEERAKGNILERFSAQQFPDLHSELNLSSLELGDSALYFCASSAGVTQYFGPGTRLLVL.

This clonotype has a handful of counts. Written as DNA, the CDR3 is TGCGCCAGCAGCTTAGGTACCGGGACGGCGCCTCAAGAGACCCAGTACTTC. As protein: CASSLGTGTAPQETQYF. The V and J genes are TRBV5-1 and TRBJ2-5; D possibly matches TRBD1 or TRBD2 (5 bases each). Trimming took 2 bases from V and 2 from J, leaving 19 bases between them. CDR1 and CDR2 (germline): SGHRS, YFSETQ. The CDR3 has 17 amino acids.

There are many counts of this clonotype. The rearrangement uses TRBV18 and TRBJ1-1; 7 nucleotides line up with TRBD1. Germline V gives CDR1 KGHSH, CDR2 LQKENI. The junction had 12 bases not matched to a gene; V was cut back by 6 bases and J by 8 bases. CDR3 length equals 14 residues. CDR3 nucleotides: TGTGCCAGCTCGCCCGCCCGACAGGGTAGAGAAGCTTTCTTT. Translating it yields CASSPARQGREAFF. The whole variable domain, remainder taken from reference TRBV18 and TRBJ1-1, is NAGVMQNPRHLVRRRGQEARLRCSPMKGHSHVYWYRQLPEEGLKFMVYLQKENIIDESGMPKERFSAEFPKEGPSILRIQQVVRGDSAAYFCASSPARQGREAFFGQGTRLTVV.

This clonotype came up a few times. The chain couples TRBV20-1 to TRBJ1-5, with D hard to call. The ends were cut back, 4 bases at V and 1 base at J, with 11 bases in the middle. The CDR3 sequence is 14 residues long. Germline-derived CDR1 and CDR2 are DFQATT and SNEGSKA (reference sequence). CDR3 residues: CSAKIGRSNQPQHF. CDR3 sequence (DNA): TGCAGTGCTAAAATAGGGCGAAGCAATCAGCCCCAGCATTTT.

Many counts were recorded for this clonotype. The V and J genes are TRBV12-5 and TRBJ2-5, with 10 positions matching TRBD2. This CDR3 contains 19 residues. V lost 2 bases and J lost 0; bases outside the gene matches: 12. Germline-derived CDR1 and CDR2 are LGHNT and FRNRAP. In nucleotides, the CDR3 is TGTGCTAGTGGTTTGAGGCCGAAGCGGGAGGGTCGTTACCAAGAGACCCAGTACTTC. Protein product: CASGLRPKREGRYQETQYF.

This clonotype was recorded many times. The chain joins TRBV5-1 to TRBJ2-2; D remains ambiguous. Germline-derived CDR1 and CDR2 are SGHRS and YFSETQ. The CDR3 extends over 15 amino acids. Trimming left V 1 base short and J 4 bases short, with 11 bases between. This CDR3 is CASSLRVGPTGELFF. CDR3 nucleotide sequence: TGCGCCAGCAGCTTGCGGGTGGGCCCCACCGGGGAGCTGTTTTTT.

In this sample, this clonotype turned up many times. The chain recombines TRBV30 with TRBJ1-1; the D gene is possibly TRBD1 (6 bases). The CDR3 runs 12 residues. V was trimmed by 7 bases and J by 5 bases, leaving 14 bases between them. Germline V gene data show CDR1 as GTSNPN and CDR2 as SVGIG (reference sequence). CDR3 region: CAFKGGGTEAFF. DNA of the CDR3: TGTGCCTTTAAAGGGGGGGGTACTGAAGCTTTCTTT.

This chain uses TRBV29-1 with TRBJ1-1; 9 bases map to TRBD1. This CDR3 contains 15 residues. With 3 bases clipped from V and 2 bases from J, the junction kept 7 bases outside the gene matches. The germline V gene has CDR1 SQVTM and CDR2 ANQGSEA. CDR3 amino acids: CSVEGQGGYNTEAFF. CDR3 DNA sequence: TGCAGCGTTGAGGGACAGGGCGGATACAACACTGAAGCTTTCTTT.

This sequence joins TRBV7-8 and TRBJ2-5; D call uncertain. V was pared by 1 base and J by 4 bases, with 19 bases between. The CDR3 contains 17 residues. The germline gives CDR1 SGHVS, CDR2 FQNEAQ. The CDR3 DNA is TGTGCCAGCAGCTTAGGGCTTAGCACCGAATGGGGAGAGACCCAGTACTTC. As protein: CASSLGLSTEWGETQYF.

This clonotype was counted ten times or more. The V call is TRBV2, the J call TRBJ2-2; 11 bases match TRBD2. CDR1 and CDR2 from the germline V gene are SNHLY and FYNNEI. The trim removed 6 bases at V and 6 bases at J, leaving 6 bases unmatched. This CDR3 contains 15 residues. Here the CDR3 DNA reads TGTGCCAGCAGCGTGACTAGCGGGACCTCCGGGGAGCTGTTTTTT. It translates to CASSVTSGTSGELFF.

In its sample, this clonotype was seen a few times. This sequence joins TRBV2 and TRBJ1-1; D may be TRBD1 (5 bases). The CDR3 is 13 amino acids. Trimming stripped 3 bases from V and 4 bases from J, with 9 bases between. Germline V gives CDR1 SNHLY, CDR2 FYNNEI. CDR3 in amino acids: CASSDRVITEAFF. The DNA for the CDR3 is TGTGCCAGCAGTGACAGGGTAATCACTGAAGCTTTCTTT.